The 13 T cell receptor beta chains below come from one sample, sequenced in a study of T cell repertoires in cytomegalovirus infection. These receptors lack a known antigen. TCRdb fed the reads into MiXCR, producing one record per CDR3 protein. Of approximately 1,000,000 distinct CDR3 sequences in the sample, roughly 30% are singletons; the top ten hold 11% to 15%. The source material was cultured CD8+ T cells from PBMCs, sampled from culture after CMV antigen stimulation. The receptor source for this set is a human donor in good health (CMV status not recorded). Some clones in this sample may be carry-over from other donors' samples.

This clonotype showed up just a few times. J is TRBJ1-3 and V is TRBV4-1, with D unresolved. The CDR3 has 15 amino acids. Per the germline V gene, CDR1 is MGHRA and CDR2 is YSYEKL. V gave up 0 bases and J gave up 1 base, with 7 bases separating them. The DNA for the CDR3 is TGCGCCAGCAGCCAAGAACAGTTTTCTGGAAACACCATATATTTT. It translates to CASSQEQFSGNTIYF.

In this sample, this clonotype turned up many times. The V gene is TRBV7-8, the J gene TRBJ2-7, with 9 bases lining up with TRBD1. The CDR3 spans 16 residues. Unmatched junction bases numbered 10, after V lost 5 bases and J lost 2 bases. CDR1 and CDR2 from the germline V gene are SGHVS and FQNEAQ. In nucleotides, the CDR3 is TGTGCCAGCAGCCGAACGGGACAGGGAAACCCCTACGAGCAGTACGTC. This codes for CASSRTGQGNPYEQYV.

The rearrangement links TRBV6-8 to TRBJ2-1; D might be TRBD1 or TRBD2, each matching 6 bases. V lost 4 bases, J lost 8 bases, and 18 bases lay in between. The CDR3 length is 15 residues. CDR1 is MNHGY, CDR2 SAAAGT, per germline. CDR3 protein: CASSWGAVGPHEQFF. The CDR3 DNA reads TGTGCCAGCAGTTGGGGGGCCGTGGGTCCCCATGAGCAGTTCTTC.

On this clonotype itself: The junction departs from germline at one end; a sequencing error may be responsible. The genes are TRBV4-3 and TRBJ2-2; 7 nucleotides match TRBD1. CDR3 length: 17 amino acids. Looked up from germline, CDR1 is LGHNA and CDR2 is YSLEER. The CDR3 protein is CAGSHPWDSLNTGELFF. The DNA of the CDR3 is TGCGCCGGCAGCCACCCTTGGGACAGTCTGAACACCGGGGAGCTGTTTTTT.

The chain employs TRBV19 and TRBJ1-5, with 9 nucleotides matching TRBD1. The length of the CDR3 is 15 residues. V gave up 5 bases and J gave up 4 bases; unmatched junction bases: 6. Germline CDR1 reads LNHDA; CDR2 reads SQIVND (reference sequence). Here the CDR3 DNA reads TGTGCCAGTAGTGGGACAGGGTTCTTAAATCAGCCCCAGCATTTT. It is translated as CASSGTGFLNQPQHF.

This clonotype was counted only a few times. The rearrangement uses TRBV4-1 and TRBJ1-3; 8 positions match TRBD1. CDR1 MGHRA and CDR2 YSYEKL come from the germline V gene. The CDR3 consists of 16 residues. V lost 0 bases to trimming and J lost 2 bases; unmatched junction nucleotides: 3. CDR3 amino acids: CASSQEDRGTGNTIYF. DNA of the CDR3: TGCGCCAGCAGCCAAGAAGACAGGGGAACTGGAAACACCATATATTTT.

At least ten counts were recorded for this clonotype. This rearrangement joins TRBV7-9 to TRBJ1-2; the match to TRBD1 covers 7 bases. Germline values: CDR1 SEHNR, CDR2 FQNEAQ (reference sequence). The V and J ends lost 5 bases and 7 bases, in that order; junction bases with no gene match: 7. The CDR3 sequence is 13 residues long. The CDR3 DNA reads as TGTGCCAGCAGCGCCCAGGGGGTTCGTGGCTACACCTTC. It codes for CASSAQGVRGYTF.

The chain carries TRBV27 and TRBJ2-5; D uncertain. The V and J ends lost 7 bases and 7 bases respectively, with 10 bases between them. Germline V gene lookup returns CDR1 MNHEY and CDR2 SMNVEV (reference sequence). The CDR3 has 11 residues. The CDR3 reads CASIESGTQYF. In DNA, the CDR3 is TGTGCCAGCATTGAGTCCGGGACCCAGTACTTC.

V gene TRBV19 combines with J gene TRBJ2-1; TRBD2 matches at 9 bases. The V gene end was trimmed by 4 bases and the J gene end by 3 bases; junction bases not matched to a gene: 10. Germline CDR1 and CDR2: LNHDA and SQIVND (reference sequence). The CDR3 loop spans 17 amino acids. CDR3 in DNA: TGTGCCAGTAGTACCTTTCTACTAGCGGGCTTCTACAATGAGCAGTTCTTC. Translating gives CASSTFLLAGFYNEQFF.

This clonotype occurred a few times. The chain uses TRBV19 and TRBJ1-5, with TRBD1 as a possible D gene (5 bases). The V gene lost 9 bases and the J gene lost 5 bases, with 14 bases spanning the gap. CDR1 and CDR2 (germline): LNHDA, SQIVND (reference sequence). The CDR3 length is 13 residues. CDR3 loop: CASRGLLDQPQHF. The DNA of the CDR3 is TGTGCCAGCCGGGGACTCCTGGATCAGCCCCAGCATTTT.

In regard to this clonotype: A single base separates this from a much larger clone, so it may be a read error. The rearrangement uses TRBV7-6 and TRBJ2-3, with D possibly matching TRBD2 (5 bases). CDR3 length: 15 residues. Between the trimmed V and J ends, which lost 1 base and 2 bases, there was a span of 10 bases. Per the germline V gene, CDR1 is SGHVS and CDR2 is FNYEAQ. CDR3 protein: CASSLVWETTDTQYF. In DNA form, the CDR3 reads TGTGCCAGCAGCTTAGTGTGGGAGACCACAGATACGCAGTATTTT.

This chain uses TRBV19 with TRBJ1-5; D is ambiguous. CDR3 length: 15 amino acids. Deletions cut 1 base from V and 7 bases from J, with 14 bases between. Germline CDR1 and CDR2: LNHDA and SQIVND (reference sequence). The CDR3 sequence is CASSIVHIRMQPQHF. CDR3 coding DNA: TGTGCCAGTAGTATAGTCCATATACGTATGCAGCCCCAGCATTTT.

This chain joins TRBV12-3 or TRBV12-4 and TRBJ1-2, with TRBD1 as a possible D gene (5 bases). The length of the CDR3 is 14 residues. Deletions cut 9 bases from V and 2 bases from J, with 16 bases between. DNA for the CDR3: TGTGCCAGTAAGTTCGGGGCAGTCAACTATGGCTACACCTTC. Protein product: CASKFGAVNYGYTF.